The next 26 T cell receptor beta chains were all read from a single sample in a study of T-cell memory formation after mild COVID-19. TCRdb re-called the 5' RACE reads with MiXCR, one entry per CDR3 protein. The data contain some 120,000 distinct CDR3 sequences, about 6% of them seen just once; the ten biggest clones take up around 2%. Sequencing input: PBMCs or a T cell subset sorted from them (not recorded which). Source of these receptors: an adult woman who had mild COVID-19 (a few samples of this study predate the infection). Cell type and time point are not known.

This clonotype was observed a few times. V gene TRBV9 combines with J gene TRBJ2-7; 10 positions match TRBD1. CDR1 and CDR2 from the germline V gene are SGDLS and YYNGEE. After removal of 4 bases from V and 2 bases from J, the junction contained 6 bases not matched to a gene. CDR3 length: 15 amino acids. The CDR3 DNA reads as TGTGCCAGCAGCCCACGGGACAGGGGCCCCTACGAGCAGTACTTC. This encodes CASSPRDRGPYEQYF.

The CDR3 bases are TGTGCCAGCAGCCTTTGGGCAGGGGGCACCACTGAAGCTTTCTTT. The encoded protein is CASSLWAGGTTEAFF. V and J are TRBV7-9 and TRBJ1-1; TRBD1 agrees at 8 bases. This CDR3 spans 15 amino acids. V gave up 5 bases and J gave up 4 bases; unmatched junction bases: 9. The germline V gene has CDR1 SEHNR and CDR2 FQNEAQ (reference sequence). The whole variable domain, filled in from reference TRBV7-9 and TRBJ1-1, reads DTGVSQNPRHKITKRGQNVTFRCDPISEHNRLYWYRQTLGQGPEFLTYFQNEAQLEKSRLLSDRFSAERPKGSFSTLEIQRTEQGDSAMYLCASSLWAGGTTEAFFGQGTRLTVV.

This clonotype ranks as medium-sized (0.01 to 0.1%). The V gene is TRBV7-2, the J gene TRBJ2-3, with D uncertain. V lost 1 base and J 0 bases, leaving 11 bases between the germline ends. CDR1 and CDR2 from the germline V gene are SGHTA and FQGNSA. This CDR3 region has 16 residues. The CDR3 loop reads CASSLVLPTSTDTQYF. The CDR3 DNA reads TGTGCCAGCAGCTTAGTTCTACCAACTAGCACAGATACGCAGTATTTT.

This clonotype was found many times. The chain employs TRBV4-3 and TRBJ1-2; 11 nucleotides line up with TRBD1. The CDR3 extends over 15 amino acids. CDR1 LGHNA and CDR2 YSLEER come from the germline V gene. After removal of 1 base from V and 4 bases from J, the junction contained 2 bases not matched to a gene. CDR3 sequence (DNA): TGCGCCAGCAGCCAAGGGACAGGGGGCTTCTATGGCTACACCTTC. Translated: CASSQGTGGFYGYTF.

This clonotype was seen repeatedly, ten times or more. V usage is TRBV7-9 and J usage is TRBJ1-1; D not certain. V lost 5 bases and J 1 base, leaving 11 bases between the germline ends. Germline V gives CDR1 SEHNR, CDR2 FQNEAQ (reference sequence). The CDR3 spans 14 residues. The chain's CDR3 is CASSPVGGNTEAFF. The CDR3 coding sequence is TGTGCCAGCAGCCCCGTGGGCGGGAACACTGAAGCTTTCTTT.

This sequence joins TRBV5-1 and TRBJ2-3; 8 nucleotides align to TRBD2. The CDR3 loop spans 16 amino acids. CDR1 and CDR2 (germline): SGHRS, YFSETQ. V shed 4 bases and J 2 bases; nucleotides not matched to a gene: 9. The CDR3 DNA sequence: TGCGCCAGCAGCAAATCCGGGACTAGAAACACAGATACGCAGTATTTT. It is translated as CASSKSGTRNTDTQYF. Full variable domain (rest looked up from reference TRBV5-1 and TRBJ2-3): KAGVTQTPRYLIKTRGQQVTLSCSPISGHRSVSWYQQTPGQGLQFLFEYFSETQRNKGNFPGRFSGRQFSNSRSEMNVSTLELGDSALYLCASSKSGTRNTDTQYFGPGTRLTVL.

This clonotype came up many times. The J gene is TRBJ2-2, the V gene TRBV4-2; 14 nucleotides align to TRBD2. Germline lookup yields CDR1 LGHNA and CDR2 YNFKEQ. This CDR3 is 18 amino acids long. V gave up 3 bases and J gave up 0 bases; unmatched junction bases: 3. As DNA, the CDR3 is TGTGCCAGCAGCCAGGGGACTAGCGGGAGCCCGAACACCGGGGAGCTGTTTTTT. The encoded protein is CASSQGTSGSPNTGELFF.

This chain connects TRBV6-2 or TRBV6-3 to TRBJ1-1; 7 bases line up with TRBD1. V gave up 4 bases and J gave up 5 bases; unmatched junction bases: 10. The CDR3 covers 15 residues. Germline CDR1 is MNHEY and CDR2 is SVGEGT. The CDR3 DNA follows: TGTGCCAGCAGTTCAGCTGAAAGGGGGCGGACTGAAGCTTTCTTT. The encoded protein is CASSSAERGRTEAFF.

This clonotype occurred many times. V and J are TRBV24-1 and TRBJ2-3, with 12 bases matching TRBD2. Germline V gene sequence: CDR1 KGHDR, CDR2 SFDVKD. The CDR3 sequence is 17 residues long. The trim removed 3 bases at V and 2 bases at J, leaving 5 bases unmatched. The CDR3 nucleotides read TGTGCCACCAGTGATGGCACTAGCGGGAGGTCCACAGATACGCAGTATTTT. This codes for CATSDGTSGRSTDTQYF.

This clonotype showed up many times. The V and J genes are TRBV10-3 and TRBJ1-5; the D gene is possibly TRBD1 (6 bases). This CDR3 spans 13 amino acids. CDR1 is ENHRY and CDR2 is SYGVKD in the germline V gene. V lost 6 bases, J lost 5 bases, and 11 bases lay in between. CDR3 sequence reads: CAISRQEDQPQHF. The CDR3, as DNA: TGTGCCATCAGCCGACAGGAGGATCAGCCCCAGCATTTT.

This clonotype was picked up many times. V is TRBV20-1 and J is TRBJ2-1; TRBD1 is a possible D gene (5 bases). The germline V gene has CDR1 DFQATT and CDR2 SNEGSKA (reference sequence). This CDR3 is 16 amino acids long. The V end lost 6 bases, the J end lost 2 bases, and 20 bases lay between the germline ends. In DNA, the CDR3 is TGCAGTGCCCTGGACCGGGCCCAGGGTGCCTACAATGAGCAGTTCTTC. This encodes CSALDRAQGAYNEQFF.

This clonotype has ten or more counts. V usage is TRBV7-9 and J usage is TRBJ2-7, with 10 bases lining up with TRBD1. CDR3 length: 17 residues. Germline V gene sequence: CDR1 SEHNR, CDR2 FQNEAQ (reference sequence). V was pared by 3 bases and J by 3 bases, with 11 bases of the junction left unmatched. CDR3 region: CASSFTGLTGGLYEQYF. The CDR3 coding sequence is TGTGCCAGCAGCTTTACAGGCCTGACAGGGGGCCTCTACGAGCAGTACTTC. Full variable domain (missing parts from reference TRBV7-9 and TRBJ2-7): DTGVSQNPRHKITKRGQNVTFRCDPISEHNRLYWYRQTLGQGPEFLTYFQNEAQLEKSRLLSDRFSAERPKGSFSTLEIQRTEQGDSAMYLCASSFTGLTGGLYEQYFGPGTRLTVT.

This clonotype was observed many times. The rearrangement uses TRBV20-1 and TRBJ2-7; 9 nucleotides line up with TRBD2. Trimming cost V 3 bases and J 5 bases; bases outside gene matches: 8. This CDR3 is 14 amino acids long. The germline V gene encodes CDR1 DFQATT and CDR2 SNEGSKA (reference sequence). The CDR3 is CSARDAGTSHEQYF. CDR3 sequence (DNA): TGCAGTGCTAGGGATGCCGGGACTAGCCACGAGCAGTACTTC.

This clonotype was recorded at least ten times. J is TRBJ1-1 and V is TRBV4-1; D unresolved. The CDR3 loop spans 15 amino acids. CDR1 is MGHRA and CDR2 is YSYEKL in the germline V gene. V was trimmed by 5 bases and J by 4 bases, leaving 17 bases between them. CDR3 DNA sequence: TGCGCCAGCAGCAGCCGCGCGTTGGGAGCCACTGAAGCTTTCTTT. This codes for CASSSRALGATEAFF.

The chain has TRBV7-9 and TRBJ1-4, with D maybe TRBD1 (6 bases). The CDR3 runs 14 residues. The germline V gene encodes CDR1 SEHNR and CDR2 FQNEAQ (reference sequence). V lost 3 bases and J 8 bases, leaving 13 bases between the germline ends. CDR3 coding DNA: TGTGCCAGCAGCTTCCAGGGGAGAGGGGAAAAACTGTTTTTT. Translating gives CASSFQGRGEKLFF.

This clonotype has just a few counts. The gene calls are TRBV29-1 and TRBJ1-5; a possible D gene is TRBD1 (5 bases). This CDR3 region has 14 residues. V was trimmed by 3 bases and J by 1 base, leaving 10 bases between them. Germline CDR1 SQVTM, CDR2 ANQGSEA. The CDR3 sequence is CSVEVWDSNQPQHF. The CDR3 DNA sequence: TGCAGCGTTGAGGTTTGGGACAGCAATCAGCCCCAGCATTTT.

The J gene is TRBJ2-7, the V gene TRBV11-2; possibly TRBD2 for D (6 bases). V shed 4 bases and J shed 4 bases, with 14 bases lying between them. Germline CDR1 and CDR2: SGHAT and FQNNGV. The CDR3 covers 14 residues. CDR3 coding DNA: TGTGCCAGCAGCTCGGACTATGGGGGTTACGAGCAGTACTTC. Its translation is CASSSDYGGYEQYF.

This clonotype was seen more than once but under ten times. J is TRBJ1-1 and V is TRBV18; D may be TRBD1 (5 bases). CDR1 and CDR2 from the germline V gene are KGHSH and LQKENI. V was cut by 1 base and J by 8 bases, with 11 bases left in between. CDR3 length: 13 residues. The CDR3 region has the DNA TGTGCCAGCTCACCACGGGCAGGGACGGAAGCTTTCTTT. Encoded protein: CASSPRAGTEAFF.

Ten or more counts support this clonotype. The genes are TRBV12-3 or TRBV12-4 and TRBJ2-2; TRBD2 matches 8 bases. Losses at the gene ends were 3 bases for V and 4 bases for J; bases not matched to a gene: 13. The CDR3 is made up of 18 amino acids. The CDR3 here is CASSLDRGGGAVTGELFF. The CDR3 region has the DNA TGTGCCAGCAGTTTGGACCGGGGGGGAGGGGCGGTCACCGGGGAGCTGTTTTTT.

The chain carries TRBV5-6 and TRBJ2-7; D is unresolved. This CDR3 comprises 14 residues. V lost 2 bases and J lost 0, with 9 bases in between. The germline CDR1 and CDR2 sequences are SGHDT and YYEEEE. The CDR3 bases are TGTGCCAGCAGCTTAGGCGGATACTCCTACGAGCAGTACTTC. This translates into CASSLGGYSYEQYF.

Notes on this clonotype: One end of the junction is discordant with germline, which a read error may explain. J is TRBJ2-7 and V is TRBV7-7, with TRBD1 matching over 7 bases. This CDR3 region has 15 residues. Germline V gene lookup returns CDR1 SSHAT and CDR2 FNYEAQ (reference sequence). CDR3 residues: CASSEMTGRSYEQYF. The CDR3 coding sequence is TGTGCTAGCAGCGAGATGACAGGGCGTTCCTACGAGCAGTACTTC.

The rearrangement links TRBV6-5 to TRBJ1-1; 9 bases fit TRBD1. CDR1 is MNHEY and CDR2 is SVGAGI in the germline V gene. V dropped 0 bases and J dropped 5; count of bases not matched to a gene: 4. The CDR3 extends over 15 amino acids. CDR3 protein: CASSYSGQGRTEAFF. CDR3 coding DNA: TGTGCCAGCAGTTACTCCGGACAGGGGAGGACTGAAGCTTTCTTT.

At least ten counts were recorded for this clonotype. The J gene is TRBJ2-1, the V gene TRBV7-2; D is perhaps TRBD1 (5 bases). Germline loops: CDR1 SGHTA, CDR2 FQGNSA. This CDR3 has 13 amino acids. V lost 7 bases, J lost 8 bases, and 15 bases lay in between. In nucleotides, the CDR3 is TGTGCCAGCAATAAAGGGGTTGCGGATGAGCAGTTCTTC. Translation: CASNKGVADEQFF.

This chain connects TRBV12-3 or TRBV12-4 to TRBJ2-7, with a possible D match to TRBD2 (5 bases). V was clipped by 7 bases and J by 6 bases, with 19 bases between them. The CDR3 spans 14 residues. The CDR3 DNA reads TGTGCCAGCACCCTCCTACTAGAATCCGGCGAGCAGTACTTC. Residues: CASTLLLESGEQYF.

This clonotype was recorded a few times. CDR3 nucleotide sequence: TGTGCCAGTAGGACGACTGGACAGGGGGCGAAGACCCAGTACTTC. Translation gives CASRTTGQGAKTQYF. The chain employs TRBV19 and TRBJ2-5; 11 bases are a match to TRBD1. The germline gives CDR1 LNHDA, CDR2 SQIVND (reference sequence). V gave up 6 bases and J gave up 6 bases; unmatched junction bases: 9. The length of the CDR3 is 15 residues.

The CDR3 loop is CASSLDGTVNSPLHF. The CDR3, as DNA: TGCGCCAGCAGCTTGGATGGGACAGTTAATTCACCCCTCCACTTT. This chain uses TRBV5-1 with TRBJ1-6; 7 positions agree with TRBD1. The V gene's germline CDR1 is SGHRS and CDR2 YFSETQ. The trim removed 0 bases at V and 6 bases at J, leaving 3 bases unmatched. The CDR3 sequence is 15 residues long.